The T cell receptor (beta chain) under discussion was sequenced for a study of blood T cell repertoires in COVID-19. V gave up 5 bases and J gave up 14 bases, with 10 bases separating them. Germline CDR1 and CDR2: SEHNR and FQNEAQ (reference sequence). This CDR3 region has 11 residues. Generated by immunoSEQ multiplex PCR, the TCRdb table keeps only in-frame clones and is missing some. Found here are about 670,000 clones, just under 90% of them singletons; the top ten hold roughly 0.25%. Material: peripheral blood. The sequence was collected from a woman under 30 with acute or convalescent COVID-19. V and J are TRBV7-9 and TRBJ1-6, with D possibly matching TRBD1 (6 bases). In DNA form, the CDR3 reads TGTGCCAGCAGCAGGACAGTAGCCCTCCACTTT. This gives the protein CASSRTVALHF.